A selection of T cell receptor beta chains follows, all from one sample in a study of shared T cell receptors in the human thymus. TCRdb keeps only in-frame clones here, not all; method: immunoSEQ multiplex PCR. The table lists roughly 410,000 clones, approximately 95% of them singletons, with roughly 0.02% in the top ten. Sequenced input: thymocytes. Receptor source: a human donor. Each CDR3 is given with its conserved first and last residue. D genes are given only for firm matches. The size field is filled for only some rows; it gives once, few, many or a size class.

once,TRBD1,TRBJ1-1,TRBV14,CASSHASPGQGAFTEAFF,TGTGCCAGCAGCCACGCATCCCCGGGACAGGGGGCATTTACTGAAGCTTTCTTT
NA,NA,TRBJ2-7,TRBV28,CASSLFSTGTSYYEQYF,TGTGCCAGCAGTTTATTCTCGACAGGGACTTCATATTACGAGCAGTACTTC
NA,TRBD1,TRBJ2-2,TRBV2,CASRRQGSGGELFF,TGTGCCAGCAGGAGACAGGGTTCGGGCGGGGAGCTGTTTTTT
NA,TRBD2,TRBJ2-7,TRBV6-1,CASSERVAGEYEQYF,TGTGCCAGCAGTGAAAGAGTAGCGGGAGAATACGAGCAGTACTTC
NA,NA,TRBJ2-4,TRBV15,CATSRVGHNLAKNIQYF,TGTGCCACCAGCAGGGTGGGGCATAATTTAGCCAAAAACATTCAGTACTTC
NA,NA,TRBJ2-7,TRBV11-1,CASSWTSPSYEQYF,TGTGCCAGCAGTTGGACATCACCTTCCTACGAGCAGTACTTC
NA,TRBD1,TRBJ2-3,TRBV29-1,CSVIQGPRTDTQYF,TGCAGCGTTATACAGGGGCCTAGGACAGATACGCAGTATTTT
NA,TRBD2,TRBJ2-1,TRBV14,CASSQYPGGPLVFYNEQFF,TGTGCCAGCAGCCAATATCCGGGAGGGCCTTTGGTTTTCTACAATGAGCAGTTCTTC
NA,NA,TRBJ1-1,TRBV5-5,CASSWLGDTTEAFF,TGTGCCAGCAGCTGGTTAGGGGATACCACTGAAGCTTTCTTT
NA,NA,TRBJ1-4,TRBV19,CASSSRQDLLATNEKLFF,TGTGCCAGTAGTTCCCGCCAGGACCTACTAGCAACTAATGAAAAACTGTTTTTT
NA,TRBD2,TRBJ2-1,TRBV13,CASSTRTSGRAGNNEQFF,TGTGCCAGCAGCACCCGGACTAGCGGGAGGGCGGGGAACAATGAGCAGTTCTTC
NA,TRBD1,TRBJ1-4,TRBV4-1,CASSQDRPQGANEKLFF,TGCGCCAGCAGCCAAGATAGGCCGCAGGGGGCGAATGAAAAACTGTTTTTT
once,TRBD1,TRBJ1-1,TRBV5-1,CASSLGAKPGQGLPNTEAFF,TGCGCCAGCAGCTTGGGGGCCAAGCCGGGACAGGGCCTTCCGAACACTGAAGCTTTCTTT
NA,NA,TRBJ2-1,TRBV19,CASSVGTSLNEQFF,TGTGCCAGTAGTGTCGGGACATCTCTCAATGAGCAGTTCTTC
NA,NA,TRBJ1-2,TRBV27,CASREPNYGYTF,TGTGCCAGCAGGGAGCCTAACTATGGCTACACCTTC
NA,NA,TRBJ1-2,TRBV20-1,CSAWDIYGYTF,TGCAGTGCCTGGGACATCTATGGCTACACCTTC
NA,NA,TRBJ2-2,TRBV28,CASSLLQGTGELFF,TGTGCCAGCAGTTTACTACAGGGCACCGGGGAGCTGTTTTTT
NA,NA,TRBJ2-6,TRBV28,CASSFAPAGANVLTF,TGTGCCAGCAGTTTTGCCCCGGCCGGGGCCAACGTCCTGACTTTC
NA,NA,TRBJ2-2,TRBV12-5,CASGLVDEGTGELFF,TGTGCTAGTGGTTTGGTAGATGAGGGGACCGGGGAGCTGTTTTTT
NA,TRBD2,TRBJ2-2,TRBV29-1,CSVVIEGTSENRELFF,TGCAGCGTTGTCATAGAAGGGACTAGCGAAAATAGGGAGCTGTTTTTT
NA,NA,TRBJ1-2,TRBV6-5,CASSYSGAGYTF,TGTGCCAGCAGTTACTCGGGGGCTGGCTACACCTTC
NA,NA,TRBJ2-2,TRBV29-1,CSVESAPRGELFF,TGCAGCGTTGAAAGCGCCCCTCGGGGGGAGCTGTTTTTT
few,NA,TRBJ2-7,TRBV6-4,CASRTLTGTEDYEQYF,TGTGCCAGCAGAACCCTTACCGGGACTGAAGATTACGAGCAGTACTTC
NA,TRBD2,TRBJ2-5,TRBV4-2,CASRLGRREGIPQETQYF,TGTGCCAGCAGGCTGGGACGGCGGGAGGGAATCCCCCAAGAGACCCAGTACTTC
NA,TRBD2,TRBJ2-1,TRBV28,CASSFPGTSGRADNEQFF,TGTGCCAGCAGTTTCCCCGGGACTAGCGGGAGGGCTGACAATGAGCAGTTCTTC
NA,NA,TRBJ2-3,TRBV6-1,CASISAPDTQYF,TGTGCCAGCATATCAGCCCCAGATACGCAGTATTTT
NA,TRBD2,TRBJ2-5,TRBV30,CAWSVPLGRLAGAEETQYF,TGTGCCTGGAGTGTACCATTGGGGCGACTAGCGGGAGCCGAAGAGACCCAGTACTTC
NA,NA,TRBJ2-1,TRBV14,CASSQPSPPEQFF,TGTGCCAGCAGCCAGCCTAGCCCCCCAGAGCAGTTCTTC
NA,NA,TRBJ1-1,TRBV19,CASSWERQDTEAFF,TGTGCCAGTAGCTGGGAAAGGCAGGACACTGAAGCTTTCTTT
once,NA,TRBJ2-7,TRBV28,CASNTGSFAPYEQYF,TGTGCCAGCAACACCGGGAGCTTCGCACCTTACGAGCAGTACTTC
NA,TRBD1,TRBJ2-7,TRBV7-9,CASSPQGQGTSYEQYF,TGTGCCAGCAGCCCCCAGGGACAGGGGACCTCCTACGAGCAGTACTTC
NA,TRBD2,TRBJ2-1,TRBV5-1,CASSLIAGGAYNEQFF,TGCGCCAGCAGCTTGATAGCGGGAGGCGCCTACAATGAGCAGTTCTTC
NA,TRBD1,TRBJ1-1,TRBV7-9,CASSFRDRGYFILNTEAFF,TGTGCCAGCAGCTTCCGGGACAGGGGGTACTTTATTTTGAACACTGAAGCTTTCTTT
NA,NA,TRBJ1-1,TRBV28,CASSLCTRAFF,TGTGCCAGCAGTTTATGCACGCGGGCTTTCTTT
NA,NA,TRBJ2-7,TRBV7-4,CASSATREISYEQYF,TGTGCCAGCAGCGCTACGAGGGAAATCTCCTACGAGCAGTACTTC
NA,TRBD1,TRBJ1-5,TRBV28,CASSLEDRGGQPQHF,TGTGCCAGCAGTTTAGAGGACAGGGGAGGACAGCCCCAGCATTTT
few,NA,TRBJ1-1,TRBV30,CATAVDEAFF,TGTGCCACAGCGGTCGATGAAGCTTTCTTT
NA,TRBD2,TRBJ2-3,TRBV7-9,CASSPAWTSGSTDTQYF,TGTGCCAGCAGCCCCGCCTGGACTAGCGGAAGCACAGATACGCAGTATTTT
NA,TRBD2,TRBJ2-7,TRBV4-3,CASSQDPYLRREGEIEQYF,TGCGCCAGCAGCCAAGATCCTTATTTAAGGCGGGAGGGGGAAATCGAGCAGTACTTC
NA,TRBD2,TRBJ2-7,TRBV7-6,CASSPTSGRGEQYF,TGTGCCAGCAGCCCGACTAGCGGGAGAGGCGAGCAGTACTTC
NA,NA,TRBJ2-1,TRBV30,CAWIGWGKDNEQFF,TGTGCCTGGATAGGGTGGGGGAAAGACAATGAGCAGTTCTTC
NA,TRBD1,TRBJ1-5,TRBV28,CASSPGTGSRQPQHF,TGTGCCAGCAGCCCCGGGACAGGAAGTCGCCAGCCCCAGCATTTT
NA,NA,TRBJ1-2,TRBV28,CASSLRSPRDRRGYTF,TGTGCCAGCAGTTTAAGGAGCCCCAGGGACCGACGCGGCTACACCTTC
NA,TRBD2,TRBJ2-1,TRBV14,CASSQEGTSGRDNEQFF,TGTGCCAGCAGCCAAGAAGGGACTAGCGGGAGGGACAATGAGCAGTTCTTC
few,NA,TRBJ2-3,TRBV25-1,CASSESKERAQGDTQYF,TGTGCCAGCAGTGAATCCAAAGAGCGGGCCCAAGGAGATACGCAGTATTTT
NA,NA,TRBJ2-6,TRBV19,CASSLGSSPSGANVLTF,TGTGCCAGTAGCCTGGGGAGTTCCCCCTCTGGGGCCAACGTCCTGACTTTC
NA,TRBD1,TRBJ2-7,TRBV19,CASSDAGQGYEQYF,TGTGCCAGTTCCGATGCGGGACAGGGCTACGAGCAGTACTTC